This TCR beta chain is from a study of blood T cell repertoires in COVID-19. Study as a whole: There were acute and convalescent COVID-19 samples, and they came from the United States, Italy and Spain.

Allocation to cohorts depended on clinical history reported by the participants. Data came from immunoSEQ multiplex PCR; TCRdb stores just in-frame clones and leaves some out. This table holds about 250,000 clones, about 85% found once. The CDR3 is 14 residues long. V lost 2 bases to trimming and J lost 6 bases, with 8 bases between them. Germline V gene lookup returns CDR1 MDHEN and CDR2 SYDVKM. The clonotype comes from a woman aged 45-65 years who had been exposed to COVID-19. Sequencing was done on a sample of PBMCs or T cells enriched from blood (not recorded which). The rearrangement uses TRBV28 and TRBJ1-6, with D hard to call. CDR3 protein: CASSLPGFNSPLHF. As DNA, the CDR3 is TGTGCCAGCAGTTTACCGGGATTTAATTCACCCCTCCACTTT.